This TCR beta chain was recovered during a study of T-cell reconstitution after alpha-beta-depleted transplantation in children. Unique molecular identifiers were used in preparing the TCRbeta library. One entry per CDR3 protein results from TCRdb running MiXCR on the PCR reads. This sample carries hundreds of thousands of distinct CDR3 sequences, under 12% of them seen once, and the ten largest clones take less than 5%. CDR1 and CDR2 from the germline V gene are SNHLY and FYNNEI. The CDR3 has 15 amino acids. V was pared by 3 bases and J by 3 bases, with 4 bases of the junction left unmatched. This clonotype was recorded a few times.

This TCR was recovered from a human donor who donated a stem cell graft to a child with acute myeloid leukemia. The chain employs TRBV2 and TRBJ2-4, with TRBD2 identical over 8 bases. This specimen was PBMCs from the stem cell graft donor, taken from the stem cell graft. This CDR3 reads CASSEDGGVKNIQYF. The CDR3 nucleotides read TGTGCCAGCAGTGAGGACGGGGGGGTCAAAAACATTCAGTACTTC. Complete variable domain (other parts from reference TRBV2 and TRBJ2-4): EPEVTQTPSHQVTQMGQEVILRCVPISNHLYFYWYRQILGQKVEFLVSFYNNEISEKSEIFDDQFSVERPDGSNFTLKIRSTKLEDSAMYFCASSEDGGVKNIQYFGAGTRLSVL.